The present T cell receptor beta chain was sequenced within a study of T cell repertoires in cytomegalovirus infection. Turning to the study itself: From public TCR beta signatures came an indication of both CMV infection and matching HLA type. Findings and caveats of the study: Pooled public TCR beta family frequency picked out CMV carriers with the relevant HLA. There were HLA-C-restricted CMV-specific TCR beta clonotypes dominating the ex vivo response.

V was shortened by 4 bases and J by 4 bases, with 8 bases between the two germline ends. CDR1 SQVTM and CDR2 ANQGSEA come from the germline V gene. The CDR3 contains 11 residues. Each CDR3 protein is one row after TCRdb ran MiXCR on the reads. The sample holds under 200,000 distinct CDR3 sequences; roughly 15% are singletons and the top ten take around 20%. Concerning this clonotype: Antigen: not known.

The sample taken for sequencing was CD8+ T cells from PBMCs. The genes are TRBV29-1 and TRBJ2-7; D is undetermined. The receptor's source is a human donor in good health (CMV status not recorded). Some clones in this sample may be carry-over from other donors' samples. CDR3 protein: CSVGMPYEQYF. CDR3 nucleotide sequence: TGCAGCGTTGGCATGCCTTACGAGCAGTACTTC.